Listed below are T cell receptor beta chains from one sample, sequenced in a study of shared clonotypes between healthy human individuals. Profiled with immunoSEQ multiplex PCR; TCRdb holds only in-frame clones, not every one. The sample lists a few million clones; 85% to 95% were seen once. Sequencing used naive CD4+ T cells from PBMCs. These receptors all come from a man aged 18 to 30 in good health. Some clones in this sample may be carry-over from other donors' samples. CDR3s include the opening cysteine and the closing phenylalanine or tryptophan.

V	J	CDR3
TRBV7-3	TRBJ2-2	CASRPGRNTGELFF
TRBV28	TRBJ1-4	CASGEGAVNEKLFF
TRBV4-1	TRBJ2-7	CASSQGTGLPYEQYF
TRBV6-1	TRBJ1-1	CASISPGPRTEAFF
TRBV7-9	TRBJ2-1	CASSPRFF
TRBV7-8	TRBJ2-2	CASTGGRATGELFF
TRBV7-7	TRBJ1-4	CASSRTANEKLFF
TRBV7-3	TRBJ1-1	CASSLYGTGGGTEAFF
TRBV18	TRBJ2-2	CASSPGTGNTGELFF
TRBV12-5	TRBJ1-1	CASGLVGATEAFF
TRBV28	TRBJ2-1	CASCRPQDNEQFF
TRBV5-1	TRBJ2-3	CASSSGQGADTQYF
TRBV5-1	TRBJ1-1	CASSRGRDTEAFF
TRBV5-6	TRBJ2-5	CASSFSGFRRKETQYF
TRBV12-5	TRBJ2-3	CASGYLGDSLRSTDTQYF
TRBV9	TRBJ1-2	CASRGTRQGGLYGYTF
TRBV28	TRBJ1-5	CASSFGYTGAQPQHF
TRBV18	TRBJ1-2	CASSLSEYGYTF
TRBV19	TRBJ1-5	CASSIPPQGVIQPQHF
TRBV11-3	TRBJ2-1	CASSKGLAGVNEQFF
TRBV7-9	TRBJ2-2	CASSLVESTGELFF
TRBV15	TRBJ2-7	CATSRRGTDRYEQYF